These 5 T cell receptor beta chains originate from one sample sequenced in a study of early T cells in non-severe SARS-CoV-2 infection. Each CDR3 protein is one row after TCRdb ran MiXCR on the 5' RACE reads. Here the sample spans roughly 70,000 distinct CDR3 sequences, 20% to 25% being singletons. Sequenced material: whole blood, taken at baseline. The receptors were gathered from an adult who was a healthcare worker with PCR-confirmed SARS-CoV-2 infection or an uninfected control (not recorded which).

The chain carries TRBV3-1 and TRBJ2-3; D ambiguous. Looked up from germline, CDR1 is LGHDT and CDR2 is YNNKEL (reference sequence). V was clipped by 4 bases and J by 0 bases, with 5 bases between them. CDR3 length: 13 residues. The CDR3 protein is CASSLRSTDTQYF. The CDR3 coding sequence is TGTGCCAGCAGCCTGAGAAGCACAGATACGCAGTATTTT.

This clonotype was recorded a few times. V is TRBV18 and J is TRBJ1-6; D is undetermined. V lost 2 bases, J lost 5 bases, and 7 bases lay in between. Germline assignment: CDR1 KGHSH and CDR2 LQKENI. The CDR3 spans 14 residues. DNA of the CDR3: TGTGCCAGCTCACCAGGAGTTGATAATTCACCCCTCCACTTT. Encoded protein: CASSPGVDNSPLHF.

The V call is TRBV7-8, the J call TRBJ2-5; D tentatively fits TRBD1 or TRBD2 (5 bases each). The CDR3 totals 15 residues. The germline V gene encodes CDR1 SGHVS and CDR2 FQNEAQ. Trimming removed 6 bases from V and 1 base from J, with 15 bases in between. This chain's CDR3 is CASRGETGVQETQYF. The DNA for the CDR3 is TGTGCCAGCAGGGGGGAAACAGGAGTCCAAGAGACCCAGTACTTC.

The genes are TRBV12-3 or TRBV12-4 and TRBJ1-6; 7 nucleotides match TRBD1. The CDR3 length is 14 residues. Trimming at V came to 6 bases and at J to 9 bases, leaving 8 bases not matched to a gene. The CDR3 DNA follows: TGTGCCAGCAGCTCGACAGGGTTTCGTTCACCCCTCCACTTT. Its protein product is CASSSTGFRSPLHF.

V is TRBV13 and J is TRBJ1-6, with a possible D match to TRBD1 (5 bases). This CDR3 has 15 residues. CDR1 is PRHDT and CDR2 is FYEKMQ in the germline V gene (reference sequence). Trimming removed 4 bases at V and 7 bases at J, with 14 bases between. Here the CDR3 reads CASSSKGYENSPLHF. CDR3 bases: TGTGCCAGCAGCTCCAAGGGGTACGAAAATTCACCCCTCCACTTT.